Listed below are T cell receptor beta chains from one sample, sequenced in a study of blood T cell repertoires in COVID-19. Only in-frame clones appear in the TCRdb table, and some are missing; sequencing was by immunoSEQ multiplex PCR. Altogether 250,000 or so clones are present, over 75% being singletons, with the ten largest covering over 3.5%. The source material was PBMCs or T cells enriched from blood (not recorded which). These receptor sequences come from a woman aged 25 to 39 who had been exposed to COVID-19. Each CDR3 is given without its conserved first and last residue.

V gene: TRBV7-9
J gene: TRBJ2-5
CDR3 protein: ASSLGPAGGRETQY

V gene: TRBV6-1
J gene: TRBJ2-7
CDR3 protein: ASSEASSGGRSHYYYEQY

V gene: TRBV6-5
J gene: TRBJ1-3
CDR3 protein: ASSYSGSSGNTIY

V gene: TRBV5-4
J gene: TRBJ2-7
CDR3 protein: ASSLSSGSLEQY

V gene: TRBV27
J gene: TRBJ2-1
CDR3 protein: ASRGTGKGNEQF

V gene: TRBV24-1
J gene: TRBJ2-1
CDR3 protein: ATSDPGQGGEQF

V gene: TRBV5-1
J gene: TRBJ2-3
CDR3 protein: ASSLSGTSGSNADTQY

V gene: TRBV27
J gene: TRBJ1-2
CDR3 protein: ASSPIGGFTYGYT

V gene: TRBV5-4
J gene: TRBJ1-2
CDR3 protein: ASSLGADSYGYT

V gene: TRBV12-5
J gene: TRBJ1-2
CDR3 protein: ASRNGQGAYGYT

V gene: TRBV10-3
J gene: TRBJ2-7
CDR3 protein: ATLGGGSYEQY

V gene: TRBV28
J gene: TRBJ1-5
CDR3 protein: ASSYDYRGLRPGFTQPQH

V gene: TRBV27
J gene: TRBJ1-2
CDR3 protein: ASSLKAGQYGYT

V gene: TRBV7-2
J gene: TRBJ1-6
CDR3 protein: ASSSARGGVGSPLH

V gene: TRBV28
J gene: TRBJ1-1
CDR3 protein: ASSPGDRGKVEAF

V gene: TRBV7-9
J gene: TRBJ2-7
CDR3 protein: ASSSPWTGTYEQY

V gene: TRBV4-1
J gene: TRBJ2-7
CDR3 protein: ASSQGQYEQY

V gene: TRBV2
J gene: TRBJ2-7
CDR3 protein: ASFLSGTVSYEQY

V gene: TRBV5-1
J gene: TRBJ2-1
CDR3 protein: ASSLAGGTYNEQF

V gene: TRBV9
J gene: TRBJ1-4
CDR3 protein: ASSVGTGYQIEKLF